This T cell receptor (beta chain) was sequenced during a study of CXCR3-negative and CXCR3-positive naive CD8 T cells. Study context: Per library, roughly 1.4 +/- 0.3 million reads; roughly 150 million TRB reads overall.

Points on this clonotype: Its cognate antigen is unknown.

5' RACE with UMI labels generated the TRB cDNA libraries. Reprocessing the 5' RACE reads, TCRdb reports a single entry for every CDR3 protein and omits DNA. The listing records about 150,000 distinct CDR3 sequences. General study findings and limits: Most assays were run on fresh PBMCs (CXCR3 expression partially decreased after cryopreservation). Sequencing showed both naive subsets with comparably high diversity, and memory CD8+ cells much lower. CXCR3-positive naive cells carried more hydrophobic TRB CDR3s than CXCR3-negative naive cells did.

Specimen: naive CXCR3+ CD8+ T cells from blood. Documented subset: CD45RO-CCR7+CD27+CD95- naive CD8+ T cells expressing CXCR3 (TNR3+). The receptor was derived from a human donor in good health. Some clones in this sample may be carry-over from other donors' samples.

The CDR3 is CASSPGAGGISYNEQFF. The V and J genes are TRBV12-3 or TRBV12-4 and TRBJ2-1; TCRdb designates TRBD2, a call that cannot be tested without DNA. CDR3 length equals 17 residues.